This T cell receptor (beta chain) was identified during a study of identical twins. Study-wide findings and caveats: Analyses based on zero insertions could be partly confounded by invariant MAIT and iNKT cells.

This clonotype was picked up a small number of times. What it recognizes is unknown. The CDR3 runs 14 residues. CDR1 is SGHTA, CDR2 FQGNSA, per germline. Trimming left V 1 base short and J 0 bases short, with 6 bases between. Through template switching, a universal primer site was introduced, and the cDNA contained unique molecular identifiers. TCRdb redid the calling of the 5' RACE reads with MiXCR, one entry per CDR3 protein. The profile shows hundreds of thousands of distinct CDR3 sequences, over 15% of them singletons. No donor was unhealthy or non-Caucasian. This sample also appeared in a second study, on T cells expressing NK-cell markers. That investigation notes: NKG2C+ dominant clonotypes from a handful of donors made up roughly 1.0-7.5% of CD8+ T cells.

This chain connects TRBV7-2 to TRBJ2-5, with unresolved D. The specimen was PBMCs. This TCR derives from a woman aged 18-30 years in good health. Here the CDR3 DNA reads TGTGCCAGCAGCTTAGTATCGGACCAAGAGACCCAGTACTTC. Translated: CASSLVSDQETQYF.